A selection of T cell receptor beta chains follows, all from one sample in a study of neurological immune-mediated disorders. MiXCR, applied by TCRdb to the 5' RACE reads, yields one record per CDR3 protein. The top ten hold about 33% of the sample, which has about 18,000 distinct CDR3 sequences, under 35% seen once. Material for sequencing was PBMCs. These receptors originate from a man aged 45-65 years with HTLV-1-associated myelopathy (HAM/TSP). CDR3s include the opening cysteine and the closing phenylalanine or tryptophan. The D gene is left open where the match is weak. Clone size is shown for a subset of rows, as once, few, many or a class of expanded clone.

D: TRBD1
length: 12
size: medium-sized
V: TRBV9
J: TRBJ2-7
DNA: TGTGCCAGCAGCGGGCCAGGGGGCGAGCAGTACTTC
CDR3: CASSGPGGEQYF

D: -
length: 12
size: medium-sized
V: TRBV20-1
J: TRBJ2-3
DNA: TGCAGTGCTCAGCGGCCGACAGATACGCAGTATTTT
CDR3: CSAQRPTDTQYF

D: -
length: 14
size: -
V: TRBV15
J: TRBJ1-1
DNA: TGTGCCACCACCCTGGGAGGTCGTCCCACTGAAGCTTTCTTT
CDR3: CATTLGGRPTEAFF

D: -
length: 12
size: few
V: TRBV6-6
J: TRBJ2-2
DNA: TGTGCCAGCAGTTCAGGAACCGGGGAGCTGTTTTTT
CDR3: CASSSGTGELFF

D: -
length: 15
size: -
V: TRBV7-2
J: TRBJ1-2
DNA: TGTGCCAGCAGCTTGACCGACAGGACAGATGGGAGCTACACCTTC
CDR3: CASSLTDRTDGSYTF

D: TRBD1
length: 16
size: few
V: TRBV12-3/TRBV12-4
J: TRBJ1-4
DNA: TGTGCCAGCAGTTTACCCCTGACAGGGCCTGGGGTAAAACTGTTTTTT
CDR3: CASSLPLTGPGVKLFF

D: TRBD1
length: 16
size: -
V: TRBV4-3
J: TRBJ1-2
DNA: TGCGCCAGCAGTTTACCCCCCCGGGGACAGGGCTATGGCTACACCTTC
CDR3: CASSLPPRGQGYGYTF

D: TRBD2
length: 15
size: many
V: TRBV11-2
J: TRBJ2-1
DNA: TGTGCCAGCAGCTTAGTGGGGGGGACCTACAATGAGCAGTTCTTC
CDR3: CASSLVGGTYNEQFF

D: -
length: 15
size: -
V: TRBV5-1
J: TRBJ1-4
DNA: TGCGCCAGCAGCTTGGAGGGGGCAACTAATGAAAAACTGTTTTTT
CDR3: CASSLEGATNEKLFF

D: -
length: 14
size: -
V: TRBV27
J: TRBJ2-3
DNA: TGTGCCAGCAGTTTTTTGGAACTGACAGATACGCAGTATTTT
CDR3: CASSFLELTDTQYF

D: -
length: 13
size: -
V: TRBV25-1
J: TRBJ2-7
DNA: TGTGCCAGCAGTGAATACGGGGGGCTCGAGCAGTACTTC
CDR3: CASSEYGGLEQYF

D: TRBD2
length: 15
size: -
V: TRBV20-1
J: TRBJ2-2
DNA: TGCAGTGCTAGATCTCCCGGGGGGGACACCGGGGAGCTGTTTTTT
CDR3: CSARSPGGDTGELFF

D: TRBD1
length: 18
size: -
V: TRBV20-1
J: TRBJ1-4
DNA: TGCAGTGCTAGAGATGAAACCGCGACAGGGGGCAATTATGAAAAACTGTTTTTT
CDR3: CSARDETATGGNYEKLFF

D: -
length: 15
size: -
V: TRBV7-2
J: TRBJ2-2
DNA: TGTGCCAGCAGCTTACGGCAGGGGCACACCGGGGAGCTGTTTTTT
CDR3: CASSLRQGHTGELFF

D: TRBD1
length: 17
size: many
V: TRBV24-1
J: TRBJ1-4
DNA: TGTGCCACCAGTGACAAGACAGGGATCGGCCCGATTGAAAAACTGTTTTTT
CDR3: CATSDKTGIGPIEKLFF

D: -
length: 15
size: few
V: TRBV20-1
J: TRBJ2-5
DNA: TGCAGTGCTAGAGTATTGTCTAGCGCGGCCAAGGCCCAGTACTTC
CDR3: CSARVLSSAAKAQYF

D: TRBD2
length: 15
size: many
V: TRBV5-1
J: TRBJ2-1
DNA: TGCGCCAGCAGCCACCGACTAGCGGGAGGGGTTGAGCAGTTCTTC
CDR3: CASSHRLAGGVEQFF

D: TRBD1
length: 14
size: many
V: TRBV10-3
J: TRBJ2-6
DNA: TGTGCCATCAGCAAGGGGGCCGGGGCCAACGTCCTGACTTTC
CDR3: CAISKGAGANVLTF

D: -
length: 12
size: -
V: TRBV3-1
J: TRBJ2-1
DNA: TGTGCCAGCGGGGGCCACTACAATGAGCAGTTCTTC
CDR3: CASGGHYNEQFF

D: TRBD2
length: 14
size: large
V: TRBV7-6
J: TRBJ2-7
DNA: TGTGCCAGCAGCGAGACTAGCGGGGACTACGAGCAGTACTTC
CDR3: CASSETSGDYEQYF

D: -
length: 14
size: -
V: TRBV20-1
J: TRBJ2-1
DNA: TGCAGTGCTAGAGATTTTAGTACGTCAAGCGAAACGTTCTTC
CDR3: CSARDFSTSSETFF

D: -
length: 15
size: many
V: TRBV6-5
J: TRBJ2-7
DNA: TGTGCCAGCAACAAAAGGACGGACGCCTTTTACGAGCAGTACTTC
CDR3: CASNKRTDAFYEQYF

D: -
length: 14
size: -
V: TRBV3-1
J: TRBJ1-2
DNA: TGTGCCAGCGCTCAGGGCCTAGATATCGGTGGCTACACCTTC
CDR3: CASAQGLDIGGYTF

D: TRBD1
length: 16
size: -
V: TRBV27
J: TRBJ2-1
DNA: TGTGCCAGCAGTTTAGGACAGGAGCGTTTTTACAATGAGCAGTTCTTC
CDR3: CASSLGQERFYNEQFF

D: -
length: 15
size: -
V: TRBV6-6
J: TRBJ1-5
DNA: TGTGCCAGCAGTTACTCGGATATCGGTAATCAGCCCCAGCATTTT
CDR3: CASSYSDIGNQPQHF

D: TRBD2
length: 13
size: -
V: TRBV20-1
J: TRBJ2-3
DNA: TGCAGTGCTGGGAGGGTTGACACAGATACGCAGTATTTT
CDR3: CSAGRVDTDTQYF

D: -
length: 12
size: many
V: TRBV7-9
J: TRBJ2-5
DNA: TGTGCCAGCAGCTTGGGGCAAGAGACCCAGTACTTC
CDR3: CASSLGQETQYF

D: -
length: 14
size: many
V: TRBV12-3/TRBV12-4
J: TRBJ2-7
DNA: TGTGCCAGCAGTTTAGTGGGAGCCACCTACGAGCAGTACTTC
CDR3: CASSLVGATYEQYF

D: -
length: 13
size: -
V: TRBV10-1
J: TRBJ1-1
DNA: TGCGCCAGCAAGGTTACAGCGGACGCTGAAGCTTTCTTT
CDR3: CASKVTADAEAFF

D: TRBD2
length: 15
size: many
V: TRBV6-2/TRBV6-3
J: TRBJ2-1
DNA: TGTGCCAGCAGCCGTCCCGGGACTAGCGGGGGGGTGCAGTTCTTC
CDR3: CASSRPGTSGGVQFF

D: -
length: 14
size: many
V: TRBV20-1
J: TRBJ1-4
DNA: TGCAGTGCTAGAGGCAGGGCCACTAATGAAAAACTGTTTTTT
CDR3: CSARGRATNEKLFF

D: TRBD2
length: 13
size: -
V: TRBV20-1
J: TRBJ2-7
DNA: TGCAGTGCTAGATCTAGCGGGGTGAACGAGCAGTACTTC
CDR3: CSARSSGVNEQYF

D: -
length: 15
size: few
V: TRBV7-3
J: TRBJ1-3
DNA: TGTGCCAGCAGCCCCGCCCCGAACGCTGGAAACACCATATATTTT
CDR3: CASSPAPNAGNTIYF

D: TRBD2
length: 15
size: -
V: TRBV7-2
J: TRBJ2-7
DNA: TGTGCCAGCAGCGCTGGCGGGGGAGGCTCCTACGAGCAGTACTTC
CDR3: CASSAGGGGSYEQYF

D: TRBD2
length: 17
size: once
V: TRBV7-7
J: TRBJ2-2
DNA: TGTGCTAGCAGCTCAAAACTAGCGGGGGGGAACACCGGGGAGCTGTTTTTT
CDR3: CASSSKLAGGNTGELFF

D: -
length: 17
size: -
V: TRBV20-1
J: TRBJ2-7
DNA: TGCAGTGCTAGAGACTCGAGCGGGGACACCCTTACCTACGAGCAGTACTTC
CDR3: CSARDSSGDTLTYEQYF

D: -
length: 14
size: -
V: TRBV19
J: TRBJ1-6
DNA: TGTGCCAGTAGTGGGCCCAACTATAATTCACCCCTCCACTTT
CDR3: CASSGPNYNSPLHF

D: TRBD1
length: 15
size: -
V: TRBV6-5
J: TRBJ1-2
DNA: TGTGCCAGCAGTTATGATCAAGGGACAGACTATGGCTACACCTTC
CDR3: CASSYDQGTDYGYTF

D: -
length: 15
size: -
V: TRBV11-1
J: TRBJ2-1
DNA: TGTGCCAGCGCAATCCAGGCAGGTTCCTACAATGAGCAGTTCTTC
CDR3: CASAIQAGSYNEQFF

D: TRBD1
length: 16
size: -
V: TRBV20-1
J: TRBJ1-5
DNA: TGCAGTGCTGCCGGGACAGGGGCGTATAGCAATCAGCCCCAGCATTTT
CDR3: CSAAGTGAYSNQPQHF

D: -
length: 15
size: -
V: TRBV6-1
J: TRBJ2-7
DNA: TGTGCCAGCAGTGAAGCTCTAACGCGGGACTACGAGCAGTACTTC
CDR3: CASSEALTRDYEQYF

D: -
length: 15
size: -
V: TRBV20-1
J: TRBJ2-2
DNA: TGCAGTGCTAGATGGCAGGGTCGGGACACCGGGGAGCTGTTTTTT
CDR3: CSARWQGRDTGELFF

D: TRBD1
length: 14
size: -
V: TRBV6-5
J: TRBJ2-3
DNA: TGTGCCAGCAGTTACGACAGGGAGACAGATACGCAGTATTTT
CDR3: CASSYDRETDTQYF